The sequence of this T cell receptor (beta chain) was determined in a study of cytomegalovirus exposure and HLA in healthy donors. Study-level information: Genetic ancestry analysis placed approximately 79% of the 400 or so donors that were genotyped in the Caucasian-associated cluster. Whole-study findings and limits: Both high specificity and high sensitivity reportedly marked the classifier's diagnosis of cytomegalovirus status. Presence/absence analysis assumed near-uniform sequencing depth across donors. Beyond CMV serostatus, there was no information to go on about immune exposure.

PCR amplification relied on 60 Vbeta primers (plus 13 Jbeta primers). Only in-frame clones appear in the TCRdb table, and some are missing; sequencing was by immunoSEQ multiplex PCR. Altogether roughly 180,000 clones are present, roughly 84% being singletons, with the ten largest covering more than 0.85%. The CDR3 is 14 residues long. Germline values: CDR1 SGDLS, CDR2 YYNGEE. The germline V and J ends were trimmed by 1 base and 2 bases, with 6 bases remaining between them. Of note for this clone: Its target is unknown.

V is TRBV9 and J is TRBJ2-2, with a weak D call TRBD2 (5 bases). The sample consisted of PBMCs. The sequence was obtained from a man in his thirties or forties in good health and CMV-seronegative. The CDR3 sequence: CASSVSGNTGELFF. CDR3 DNA sequence: TGTGCCAGCAGCGTAAGCGGTAACACCGGGGAGCTGTTTTTT.